Below, 27 T cell receptor beta chains from the same sample are listed, as sequenced in a study of T cell changes during pregnancy in multiple sclerosis. Method: immunoSEQ multiplex PCR; TCRdb's copy keeps in-frame clones and lacks some. This repertoire shows around 24,000 clones, 70% to 90% found once; its top ten account for roughly 8%. Material: CD8+ T cells from peripheral blood mononuclear cells, obtained in the first trimester of pregnancy. Receptors originate from a female donor in good health, enrolled as a control in a pregnancy study.

V usage is TRBV9 and J usage is TRBJ2-1; tentatively, D is TRBD1 (6 bases). V lost 4 bases, J lost 5 bases, and 10 bases lay in between. The CDR3 runs 13 residues. CDR1 is SGDLS and CDR2 is YYNGEE in the germline V gene. The CDR3 here is CASSSQGHNEQFF. The CDR3 coding sequence is TGTGCCAGCAGCTCTCAGGGGCACAATGAGCAGTTCTTC.

The chain recombines TRBV27 with TRBJ2-3; tentative D call: TRBD2 (6 bases). Trimming removed 3 bases at V and 2 bases at J, with 9 bases between. This CDR3 region has 14 residues. Per the germline V gene, CDR1 is MNHEY and CDR2 is SMNVEV (reference sequence). The CDR3 loop reads CASSLWRDTDTQYF. DNA of the CDR3: TGTGCCAGCAGTTTGTGGCGGGACACAGATACGCAGTATTTT.

CDR3 region: CASPSGGFYNEQFF. CDR3 nucleotides: TGTGCCAGCCCTAGCGGGGGATTCTACAATGAGCAGTTCTTC. This chain joins TRBV6-1 and TRBJ2-1; TRBD2 matches 10 bases. V shed 8 bases and J 3 bases; nucleotides not matched to a gene: 4. This CDR3 has 14 residues. Germline V CDR1 and CDR2: MNHNS, SASEGT.

This sequence joins TRBV7-6 and TRBJ2-3; D gene unclear. Per the germline V gene, CDR1 is SGHVS and CDR2 is FNYEAQ. V was cut by 1 base and J by 9 bases, with 17 bases left in between. The CDR3 contains 15 residues. The CDR3 loop reads CASSLVPEIFYTQYF. The DNA of the CDR3 is TGTGCCAGCAGCTTAGTGCCCGAGATTTTTTACACGCAGTATTTT.

The J gene is TRBJ1-1, the V gene TRBV18; tentative D call: TRBD1 (5 bases). Germline CDR1 KGHSH, CDR2 LQKENI. The length of the CDR3 is 16 residues. V lost 2 bases and J 1 base, leaving 14 bases between the germline ends. In nucleotides, the CDR3 is TGTGCCAGCTCACCAGCGGGGGTGATGGGGAACACTGAAGCTTTCTTT. Residues: CASSPAGVMGNTEAFF.

The chain has TRBV27 and TRBJ2-7; 7 nucleotides line up with TRBD1. The J segment lost 0 bases and the V segment lost 8 bases, leaving 7 bases of the junction unmatched. CDR3 length equals 14 residues. CDR1 is MNHEY and CDR2 is SMNVEV in the germline V gene (reference sequence). The CDR3 DNA reads TGTGCCAGCGCCGGGACAGAGACCTCCTACGAGCAGTACTTC. Amino acids: CASAGTETSYEQYF.

The chain is built from TRBV19 and TRBJ1-1, with 7 bases aligning to TRBD1. V lost 3 bases to trimming and J lost 0 bases; unmatched junction nucleotides: 7. Per the germline V gene, CDR1 is LNHDA and CDR2 is SQIVND (reference sequence). This CDR3 region has 16 residues. CDR3 sequence: CASSIWTGTLNTEAFF. CDR3 DNA sequence: TGTGCCAGTAGTATTTGGACAGGTACTCTGAACACTGAAGCTTTCTTT. Full variable domain (rest looked up from reference TRBV19 and TRBJ1-1): DGGITQSPKYLFRKEGQNVTLSCEQNLNHDAMYWYRQDPGQGLRLIYYSQIVNDFQKGDIAEGYSVSREKKESFPLTVTSAQKNPTAFYLCASSIWTGTLNTEAFFGQGTRLTVV.

The rearrangement joins TRBV29-1 to TRBJ1-2; D gene unclear. The V and J ends lost 7 bases and 6 bases respectively, with 9 bases between them. CDR3 length: 10 amino acids. Looked up from germline, CDR1 is SQVTM and CDR2 is ANQGSEA. The CDR3 bases are TGCAGCGCCAGAACCGATGGCTACACCTTC. It codes for CSARTDGYTF.

Remarks on this clone: Other DNA sequences in the sample encode the same CDR3. The chain uses TRBV6-5 and TRBJ1-4; TRBD1 matches 8 bases. The J segment lost 8 bases and the V segment lost 5 bases, leaving 10 bases of the junction unmatched. The CDR3 extends over 15 amino acids. The germline gives CDR1 MNHEY, CDR2 SVGAGI. The CDR3 DNA reads TGTGCCAGCAGTCCCGTCAGGGGGCTTGGCGAAAAACTGTTTTTT. It codes for CASSPVRGLGEKLFF.

A few counts support this clone. The chain has TRBV19 and TRBJ1-1; no reliable D call. Germline V lookup: CDR1 LNHDA, CDR2 SQIVND (reference sequence). V dropped 5 bases and J dropped 3 bases, with 7 bases sitting between them. The CDR3 consists of 12 residues. DNA of the CDR3: TGTGCCAGTAGTGTCGGAGACACTGAAGCTTTCTTT. It codes for CASSVGDTEAFF.

The rearrangement uses TRBV19 and TRBJ2-1, with D tentatively TRBD1 (5 bases). V lost 3 bases and J 7 bases, leaving 10 bases between the germline ends. Germline CDR1 reads LNHDA; CDR2 reads SQIVND (reference sequence). This CDR3 is built from 13 residues. In DNA form, the CDR3 reads TGTGCCAGTAGTATGCTAGGGGATAATGAGCAGTTCTTC. It is translated as CASSMLGDNEQFF.

The chain recombines TRBV11-3 with TRBJ2-5; D not resolved. V shed 3 bases and J shed 4 bases, with 15 bases lying between them. Germline V gives CDR1 SGHNT, CDR2 YENEEA. The CDR3 spans 15 residues. In nucleotides, the CDR3 is TGTGCCAGCAGCTTGAGTCGTGGTCTCGGAGAGACCCAGTACTTC. Translation gives CASSLSRGLGETQYF.

This clone was seen once. The V and J genes are TRBV2 and TRBJ1-1; possible D gene TRBD1, 6 bases. Per germline, CDR1 SNHLY and CDR2 FYNNEI. This CDR3 contains 14 residues. V was pared by 6 bases and J by 3 bases, with 14 bases between. CDR3 sequence reads: CASRWDNDDTEAFF. The DNA of the CDR3 is TGTGCCAGCAGGTGGGACAACGACGACACTGAAGCTTTCTTT.

The genes are TRBV23-1 and TRBJ1-2, with D possibly being TRBD1 (6 bases). TRBV23-1 is labeled an ORF, and its function is uncertain. The CDR3 spans 18 residues. Between the trimmed V and J ends, which lost 0 bases and 4 bases, there was a span of 21 bases. CDR3 in amino acids: CASSQSPSRGQLCYGYTF. The CDR3 DNA reads TGCGCCAGCAGTCAATCGCCCTCCCGAGGACAGCTATGCTATGGCTACACCTTC.

The genes are TRBV28 and TRBJ2-5; 12 bases are shared with TRBD2. The CDR3 spans 17 residues. V was pared by 6 bases and J by 0 bases, with 8 bases of the junction left unmatched. Germline CDR1 is MDHEN and CDR2 is SYDVKM. CDR3 sequence (DNA): TGTGCCAGCAGCTCCCGACTAGCGGGGGCTGACCAAGAGACCCAGTACTTC. Protein: CASSSRLAGADQETQYF. Looking up the rest from reference TRBV28 and TRBJ2-5 gives the full variable domain: DVKVTQSSRYLVKRTGEKVFLECVQDMDHENMFWYRQDPGLGLRLIYFSYDVKMKEKGDIPEGYSVSREKKERFSLILESASTNQTSMYLCASSSRLAGADQETQYFGPGTRLLVL.

The J gene is TRBJ1-3, the V gene TRBV15, with TRBD1 matching over 8 bases. The germline gives CDR1 LNHNV, CDR2 YYDKDF (reference sequence). There are 19 residues in the CDR3. J gave up 0 bases and V 4 bases, and 14 bases lay outside the gene matches. The CDR3 region is CATSTRTGSVLSSGNTIYF. The CDR3 DNA is TGTGCCACCAGCACCCGGACAGGGTCCGTTTTGAGCTCTGGAAACACCATATATTTT. The variable domain in full, completed from reference TRBV15 and TRBJ1-3, reads DAMVIQNPRYQVTQFGKPVTLSCSQTLNHNVMYWYQQKSSQAPKLLFHYYDKDFNNEADTPDNFQSRRPNTSFCFLDIRSPGLGDTAMYLCATSTRTGSVLSSGNTIYFGEGSWLTVV.

The J gene is TRBJ1-1, the V gene TRBV5-1; TRBD1 agrees at 8 bases. Germline-derived CDR1 and CDR2 are SGHRS and YFSETQ. V shed 1 base, J shed 3 bases, and the junction held 11 bases outside the gene matches. The CDR3 covers 17 residues. CDR3 in DNA: TGCGCCAGCAGCTTGAGGGGCAGGGGGCAGTACGACACTGAAGCTTTCTTT. It yields the protein CASSLRGRGQYDTEAFF.

This chain links TRBV10-3 with TRBJ1-1; maybe TRBD1 (6 bases). The V gene lost 3 bases and the J gene lost 8 bases, with 22 bases spanning the gap. The CDR3 covers 16 residues. From germline, CDR1 is ENHRY and CDR2 SYGVKD. The CDR3, as DNA: TGTGCCATCAGTGACCTGAACAGGGATTGGTTTGGAGAAGCTTTCTTT. Amino acids: CAISDLNRDWFGEAFF.

The chain uses TRBV7-9 and TRBJ2-1; 9 bases are shared with TRBD1. V lost 0 bases to trimming and J lost 9 bases; unmatched junction nucleotides: 6. There are 15 residues in the CDR3. Per the germline V gene, CDR1 is SEHNR and CDR2 is FQNEAQ (reference sequence). The CDR3 is CASSLAQGASIEQFF. In nucleotides, the CDR3 is TGTGCCAGCAGCTTAGCACAGGGGGCGTCCATTGAGCAGTTCTTC.

The chain joins TRBV4-3 to TRBJ2-2; 11 nucleotides agree with TRBD2. V dropped 0 bases and J dropped 4; count of bases not matched to a gene: 7. The CDR3 loop spans 18 amino acids. CDR1 and CDR2 from the germline V gene are LGHNA and YSLEER. This CDR3 is CASSQDGLAGGSTGELFF. The CDR3 coding sequence is TGCGCCAGCAGCCAAGATGGGCTAGCGGGGGGCTCCACCGGGGAGCTGTTTTTT.

The chain is built from TRBV10-1 and TRBJ1-3; D is undetermined. From germline, CDR1 is WNHNN and CDR2 SYGVQD (reference sequence). The CDR3 covers 17 residues. The V gene lost 10 bases and the J gene lost 0 bases, with 22 bases spanning the gap. The CDR3 reads CATRYEAVIVSGNTIYF. The CDR3 DNA sequence: TGCGCCACCCGATACGAGGCCGTAATTGTCTCTGGAAACACCATATATTTT.

V and J are TRBV4-1 and TRBJ1-1; D possibly corresponds to TRBD1 (5 bases). The V gene lost 0 bases and the J gene lost 0 bases, with 11 bases spanning the gap. CDR3 size: 16 residues. Germline V gene data show CDR1 as MGHRA and CDR2 as YSYEKL. This chain's CDR3 is CASSQDRAGMNTEAFF. DNA of the CDR3: TGCGCCAGCAGCCAAGACAGGGCGGGGATGAACACTGAAGCTTTCTTT.

The chain couples TRBV11-1 to TRBJ2-1; perhaps TRBD1 as D (6 bases). Germline V gives CDR1 SGHAT, CDR2 FQDESV (reference sequence). The CDR3 consists of 15 residues. Trimming pared 2 bases from V and 0 bases from J, leaving 8 bases between. The CDR3 DNA is TGTGCCAGCAGCTTACAGGGGAGCTCCTACAATGAGCAGTTCTTC. As protein: CASSLQGSSYNEQFF.

The CDR3 here is CASSLGGSRPDTQYF. The CDR3 DNA is TGTGCCAGCAGCTTGGGGGGTAGCCGGCCAGATACGCAGTATTTT. This rearrangement joins TRBV11-2 to TRBJ2-3, with TRBD2 as a possible D gene (6 bases). CDR1 is SGHAT and CDR2 is FQNNGV in the germline V gene. V was clipped by 3 bases and J by 4 bases, with 14 bases between them. The CDR3 contains 15 residues.

The chain combines TRBV28 with TRBJ2-3, with 9 positions matching TRBD2. The germline gives CDR1 MDHEN, CDR2 SYDVKM. The length of the CDR3 is 16 residues. With V trimmed by 2 bases and J by 5 bases, 8 bases remained unmatched. The chain's CDR3 is CASSLLGGGAQDTQYF. In DNA form, the CDR3 reads TGTGCCAGCAGTTTACTTGGCGGGGGGGCGCAAGATACGCAGTATTTT.

This clone was found once. The chain has TRBV14 and TRBJ1-1, with D uncertain. From germline, CDR1 is SGHDN and CDR2 FVKESK. This CDR3 region has 13 residues. V lost 1 base to trimming and J lost 6 bases, with 9 bases between them. The CDR3 region is CASSQVPGAEAFF. CDR3 bases: TGTGCCAGCAGCCAAGTTCCAGGCGCTGAAGCTTTCTTT.

J is TRBJ2-3 and V is TRBV2, with 8 positions matching TRBD2. The ends lost 3 bases at V and 6 bases at J; junction bases unmatched: 5. The CDR3 spans 14 residues. Per the germline V gene, CDR1 is SNHLY and CDR2 is FYNNEI. CDR3 nucleotides: TGTGCCAGCAGTGAGGAGGCTAGCGGGGATACGCAGTATTTT. Amino acid sequence: CASSEEASGDTQYF.